Below, one T cell receptor (beta chain) is given with its context. No cognate antigen has been identified for it. No clone much larger than this one lies a single base away; base qualities are absent. This record belongs to a study of vaccination and CD4 T cells after COVID-19 (dated by TCRdb to between 2021 and 2024). For the study in its entirety: SARS-CoV-2 positivity had been established in the convalescent patients by nasal swab PCR, and mild disease was recorded in several of these patients and severe disease in one. Post-vaccine blood samples were obtained a median of about 72 days after the second vaccine dose, with a range of roughly 13 to 250 days. In ten to eleven COVID-19 convalescent patients and a few infection-naive healthy vaccine recipients, the spike-specific CD4+ TCR repertoire before mRNA vaccination was compared with the repertoire after mRNA vaccination. Control cultures received a CEFX viral epitope pool as the positive control, an HIV-1 Nef peptide pool as the negative control, or no peptide. The convalescent cohort included six males and four females, with two Hispanic individuals, seven Caucasians, two Asians and one multiracial person. Post-COVID blood samples were collected from convalescent patients a median of roughly 100 days after diagnosis, with a range of roughly 30 to 170 days. For stimulating the cultures, overlapping spike peptide pools were used, derived from SARS-CoV-2 as well as from the common cold coronaviruses HCoV-NL63, HCoV-OC43 and HCoV-229E. Participants got two doses of the Pfizer-BioNTech BNT162b2 vaccine (n=8) or two doses of the Moderna mRNA-1273 vaccine (n=2). Summary of the overall study and its limitations: In convalescent patients, nearly all vaccine-specific clones (304 of 307) were found to be mono-reactive for SARS-CoV-2 spike rather than cross-reactive with common cold coronaviruses. Although the median number of SARS-CoV-2-reactive clonotypes went up from fewer than 25 after infection to around 40 after vaccination, the increase was not significant. The number of convalescent patients in the study was relatively small, and the study did not examine early timepoints following natural infection. In convalescent patients, a median roughly 87% of post-vaccine SARS-CoV-2-reactive clones were detected only after vaccination, suggesting vaccine-specific priming.

Libraries were prepared through PCR. TCR sequencing of DNA from cultured CD4+ T cells used the Oncomine TCR Beta short-read assay at the Johns Hopkins FTIC core. Genomic DNA was extracted from the cultured CD4+ T cells with the QIAamp micro DNA kit. The Oncomine TCR Beta libraries from cultured CD4+ T cells were pooled using unique dual indexes and then sequenced on an Illumina iSeq 100. The published analysis was carried out like this. Non-productive sequences were removed, and CDR3s that did not start with C, did not end with F or W, or were shorter than 7 amino acids were discarded. The MANAFEST web application was used to identify antigen-specific clonotypes by comparing peptide-stimulated wells against reference wells and other culture wells. An FDR below 0.05, an odds ratio above 5, and a productive frequency above 0.1% in at least two of three replicate wells were required for clones to be considered positive. A clonotype counted as cross-reactive if it showed significant expansion both in the SARS-CoV-2 spike wells and in at least one common cold coronavirus spike condition. Using R version 3.6.1, CDR3 homology was evaluated through Levenshtein distances (stringdist) along with unrooted phylogenetic trees (ape). TCRdb reworked the public reads: Q25 trimming with fastp, MiXCR clone assembly, productive beta chains retained. Rows merge per CDR3 protein into single entries with the most common DNA and genes. In this record, the V and J calls reflect TCRdb's handling and not the investigators' own analysis. In all, the sample holds about 9,600 distinct CDR3 sequences, and roughly 25% of those were seen once. The top ten constitute roughly 13% of the sample.

The intended sense of this specimen's treatment or condition label: approximately nine-day PBMC culture with coronavirus spike peptide pools or control peptides (ViraFEST assay). The ViraFEST assay, used in the study, expanded antigen-specific T cells with peptide pools and then identified the expanded clonotypes through TCR sequencing. The convalescent patients' positive SARS-CoV-2 PCR tests were from March to December 2020, which was before the Alpha, Beta and Delta variants emerged in the United States. Each well held some 2 million PBMCs cultured with around 9 ug/ml peptide pools in IMDM containing around 5% human AB serum and around 9 IU/ml IL-2. Half of the culture medium was replaced with fresh IL-2-containing medium on days 3 and 7. CD4+ T cells were isolated after around ten days of culture through negative selection using the EasySep CD4+ T cell isolation kit. Ficoll-Paque Plus gradient centrifugation was used to isolate PBMCs from whole blood, and the isolated PBMCs were then either used fresh or cryopreserved at -140C. Triplicate wells were generally used for each culture condition.

The junction shows trimming of 4 bases on V and 4 bases on J, plus 14 bases between the germline ends. From the cysteine up to the phenylalanine, the CDR3 has a length of 15 residues. Only the CDR3 portion is preserved as DNA: 45 bases, with reading frame beginning at the first base. According to the germline V gene, CDR1 reads SGHTA and CDR2 reads FQGTGA. The origin of this receptor is a human donor who had recovered from COVID-19. The chain is made from TRBV7-3 and TRBJ2-1, with the identity of the D gene unclear. The material was CD4+ T cells from blood, cultured in vitro, obtained after SARS-CoV-2 vaccination. The nucleotide sequence is TGTGCCAGCAGCTGGACCCAAACCGGATACAATGAGCAGTTCTTC. This yields the protein CASSWTQTGYNEQFF.